This TCR beta chain came from a study of blood T cells in healthy people across ages. Across the whole study: Template switching retrieved approximately one barcoded beta molecule for each two T cells.

V gave up 7 bases and J gave up 2 bases, with 6 bases separating them. This CDR3 is built from 13 residues. Germline-derived CDR1 and CDR2 are MNHEY and SMNVEV (reference sequence). With regard to this clonotype: The antigen is unknown.

A second PCR of roughly 6 to 12 cycles used a sample-barcoded 5' primer and a J-beta primer mix. One entry per CDR3 protein, called by TCRdb with MiXCR from the 5' RACE reads. This table has 1.8 million or so distinct CDR3 sequences, about two fifths appearing once. Findings and caveats of the study: Unknown donor CMV status possibly confounded expanded clonotype changes.

Sequencing used blood. V and J are TRBV27 and TRBJ2-6; D unclear. The sequence came from a human donor in good health. This CDR3 is CASTAPGANVLTF. The CDR3, as DNA: TGTGCCAGCACGGCACCTGGGGCCAACGTCCTGACTTTC.